The TCR beta chain described here comes from a study of blood T cells in healthy people across ages. Next came a second PCR, run for about 7 to 12 cycles, which used a sample-barcoded 5' primer along with a J-beta primer mix. TCRdb fed the 5' RACE reads into MiXCR, producing one record per CDR3 protein. Of around 650,000 distinct CDR3 sequences in the sample, roughly 41% were seen once. The donors, aged about 6 to 90, were healthy Caucasians from Russia. For this clonotype: The junction departs from germline at one end; a sequencing error may be responsible.

The germline V gene has CDR1 MDHEN and CDR2 SYDVKM. This CDR3 spans 16 amino acids. The clonotype was recovered from a man at least 80 years old in good health. Material for sequencing was blood. The rearrangement joins TRBV28 to TRBJ2-1; possibly TRBD2 for D (6 bases). In nucleotides, the CDR3 is TGTGCCAGCAGTCCCGGAGGGACCGAACATTACAATGAGCGGTTCTTC. Protein sequence: CASSPGGTEHYNERFF.